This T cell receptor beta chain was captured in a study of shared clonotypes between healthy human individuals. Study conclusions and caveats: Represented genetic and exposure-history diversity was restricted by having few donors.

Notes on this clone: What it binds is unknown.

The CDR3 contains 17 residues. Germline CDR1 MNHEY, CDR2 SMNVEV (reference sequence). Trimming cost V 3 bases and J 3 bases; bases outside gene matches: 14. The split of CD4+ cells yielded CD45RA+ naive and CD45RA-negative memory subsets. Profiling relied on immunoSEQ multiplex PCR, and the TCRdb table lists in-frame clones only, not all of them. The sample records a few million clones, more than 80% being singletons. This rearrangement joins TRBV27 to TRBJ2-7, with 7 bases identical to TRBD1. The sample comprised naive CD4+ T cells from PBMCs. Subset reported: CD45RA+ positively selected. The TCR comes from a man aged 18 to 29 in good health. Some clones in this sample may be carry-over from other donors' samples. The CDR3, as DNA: TGTGCCAGCAGTTTGACGCATCTGGGGACAGCCATCTACGAGCAGTACTTC. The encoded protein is CASSLTHLGTAIYEQYF.